What follows is one T cell receptor (beta chain) and its context. Its antigen is unidentified. This specimen includes other DNA sequences encoding the same CDR3. This CDR3 spans 16 amino acids. Per germline, CDR1 MNHEY and CDR2 SMNVEV (reference sequence). Germline trimming cut 6 bases from V and 1 base from J; bases unmatched to any gene: 6. CD45RO-negative cells were positively selected for CCR7, leaving out terminally differentiated effector memory CD45RA+ cells. Profiling relied on immunoSEQ multiplex PCR, and the TCRdb table lists in-frame clones only, not all of them. The sample carries millions of clones, around 96% recorded once. This sample stems from a study of shared clonotypes between healthy human individuals. Study-wide results and caveats: An anticipated effect of sequencing depth on clonotype sharing among donors was recognized.

The receptor's source is a man between 18 and 29 years old in good health. The chain has TRBV27 and TRBJ2-6; 7 positions match TRBD2. The sequenced sample was naive CD8+ T cells sorted from blood. CDR3 nucleotides: TGTGCCAGCAGCCTCACCGGGGGGTCTGGGGCCAACGTCCTGACTTTC. It encodes CASSLTGGSGANVLTF.